This T cell receptor (beta chain) appears in the sequencing data of a study of response to subunit inactivated influenza vaccine. Study-wide findings and caveats: Authors suggested that a seasonal influenza vaccination recruits few new T cells each time.

The sample holds a few counts of this clonotype. Antigen: not known. V trimming: 3 bases; J trimming: 3 bases; junction bases outside the gene matches: 10. The CDR3 runs 17 residues. CDR1 is MGHRA, CDR2 YSYEKL, per germline. TCRdb used MiXCR to reprocess the RT-PCR reads, holding one entry per CDR3 protein. The data show a few hundred thousand distinct CDR3 sequences, 12% to 15% seen once. The receptor was derived from a man in his forties or fifties who received an inactivated influenza vaccine. The sequencing used PBMCs from blood, collected 11 to 12 days after vaccination. The chain is built from TRBV4-1 and TRBJ2-7; 11 bases line up with TRBD1. CDR3 sequence (DNA): TGCGCCAGCAGCCAGGAGTGGACAGGGGGCGTTCACTACGAGCAGTACTTC. This encodes CASSQEWTGGVHYEQYF.